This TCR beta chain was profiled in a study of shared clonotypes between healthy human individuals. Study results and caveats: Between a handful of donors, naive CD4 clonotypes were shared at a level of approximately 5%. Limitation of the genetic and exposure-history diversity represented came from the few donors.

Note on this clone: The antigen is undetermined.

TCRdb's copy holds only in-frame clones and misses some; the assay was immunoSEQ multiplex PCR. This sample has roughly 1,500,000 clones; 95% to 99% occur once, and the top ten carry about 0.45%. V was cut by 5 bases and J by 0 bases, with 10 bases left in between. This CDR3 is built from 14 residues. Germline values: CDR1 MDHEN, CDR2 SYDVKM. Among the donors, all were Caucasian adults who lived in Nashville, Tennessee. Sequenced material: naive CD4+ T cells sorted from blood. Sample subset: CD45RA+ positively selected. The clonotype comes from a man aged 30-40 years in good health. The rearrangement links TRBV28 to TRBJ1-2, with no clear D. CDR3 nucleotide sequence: TGTGCCAGCAGTGAGGGAGGGACTAACTATGGCTACACCTTC. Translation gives CASSEGGTNYGYTF.